This TCR beta chain is from a study of cytomegalovirus exposure and HLA in healthy donors (dated by TCRdb to about 2017). With respect to the entire study: In an earlier analysis of 450 to 750 of the donors, 276 Gb of sequence data and about 110 million unique TCR beta sequences from 180 million or so T cells were reported. HLA typing covered class I and class II loci at four-digit resolution. On average, about 240,000 unique TCR beta nucleotide sequences were sequenced per donor among a few hundred genotyped donors of the cohort, with roughly 18% of those sequences being non-productive. The study combined high-throughput TCR immunosequencing, statistical association of individual TCRs with disease status, and machine learning to predict cytomegalovirus infection status. In addition to the first cohort of 666 subjects, a separate validation cohort of around 110 different subjects was used. In the later analysis, no new phenotypic data were used to find candidate immune exposures; instead, reliance was placed on TCR beta sequences and their occurrence across donors. The T cell repertoires of roughly 660 subjects were profiled by immunosequencing and related to cytomegalovirus serostatus. The study aimed to test whether cataloging public T cell receptors could reveal signatures of past pathogen exposure. In an earlier analysis of roughly 580 of the donors, high-throughput TCR beta sequencing was used to judge whether each TCR beta V gene segment behaved as functional or pseudogenic. Among the roughly 430 genotyped donors, under 90% belonged to the genetic ancestry cluster associated with self-reported Caucasian donors. Approximately 330 gigabases of sequencing data and around 80 million unique TCR sequences made up an early release that covered 500 to 700 HLA-typed donors. Typing coverage differed by locus: A, B, C, DRB1 and DQB1 were typed in roughly 620-640 donors, DQA1 in roughly 500, DPA1 in around 600, and DPB1 in approximately 450. All discovery cohort repertoires had been generated on a single sequencing platform. To study patterns of TCR occurrence, a later analysis re-analyzed previously published TCR beta repertoires from just over 650 donors and added high-resolution HLA genotyping. Because of strong linkage in the cohort, five DR-DQ haplotypes were treated as single units for association and clustering. Genome-wide SNP genotypes for about 65% of the 666 donors were used in a later genetic analysis, which treated that subset as a discovery cohort. Donor age, sex, ethnicity and CMV serostatus were compiled alongside the repertoire data. The study at large found these results: According to a later genetic analysis, donors in an Asian-associated ancestry cluster had fewer N-insertions in productive TCRs than the approximately 670-donor mean. V-gene and J-gene trimming of TCR beta chains was associated with a missense DCLRE1C variant in a later genetic analysis, and the association was replicated in an independent cohort. Because HLA typing was unavailable for some donors at each locus, only the typed subset was used in association tests. The cohort was sequenced for TCR beta chains only, and without alpha or paired-chain data the features that could be detected were limited. In an earlier analysis of about 600 of the donors, most TCR beta V segments appeared in productive rearrangements about 87% or about 30% of the time, broadly matching IMGT annotations. In a later analysis, the rate of TCR association differed among HLA loci, with DRB1 alleles having the most associated TCRs and HLA-C alleles having the fewest. A further reported finding was that TCR beta sequences accurately predicted the HLA-A and HLA-B alleles for most subjects in the first cohort. The classifier was reported to diagnose cytomegalovirus status with high specificity and sensitivity in both the original cohort and the validation cohort. Presence/absence analyses assumed roughly uniform sequencing depth across donors, an assumption that may not hold. Most TCR sequences were observed very rarely across donors, whereas some public TCRs were present in many individuals. A cluster of highly shared sequence variants was judged likely to represent a technical artifact of the sequencing pipeline. In a later analysis, HLA-associated TCR beta chains showed more clonal expansion and lower generation probabilities than non-associated chains that were equally common. The 87-base-pair reads could not distinguish some IMGT-functional V segments, including TRBV6-2 and TRBV6-3, so those segments were excluded. CMV serostatus was the only immune exposure information available for the cohort. The authors suggested that the approach could potentially be generalized to other disease states and immunological phenotypes. A later analysis associated around 16,000 TCR beta sequences with specific HLA alleles at a false discovery rate of 0.05. Linkage disequilibrium might explain the correlated functional status among segregating V segments, but an unknown experimental factor could not be ruled out. A few of the identified cytomegalovirus-associated TCR beta chains were confirmed in vitro to be specific for cytomegalovirus antigens. A later analysis found that most CMV-associated TCR beta chains appeared HLA-restricted, with HLA associations seemingly driven largely by CMV exposure. The study listed 164 TCR beta chains as associated with cytomegalovirus. When HLA alleles, especially DR and DQ, strongly co-occurred, attributing TCR associations to individual alleles was difficult. According to a later analysis, parvovirus B19, influenza, CMV and Epstein-Barr virus appeared linked to several top co-occurrence clusters. Because counts were too low, roughly 17 rarely observed V segments, including chromosome 9 orphons, were left out of the earlier analysis of some 600 of the donors.

A word on this clone: Its antigen is still unknown. No per-base quality is available; no much larger clone lies one base away.

From the cysteine up to the phenylalanine, the CDR3 has a length of 16 residues. The only DNA kept is the CDR3, 48 bases in frame from the first base. The germline V gene specifies MNHEY as CDR1 and SVGAGI as CDR2. The junction shows trimming of 4 bases on V and 5 bases on J, and the gene matches do not reach 11 bases of it. The cohort was made up of approximately 700 healthy bone marrow donors. Cohort members were all nominally healthy when sampled, although unrecorded immune exposures were likely present. The donor was CMV seronegative and was included in the group of over 300 seronegative cohort members. A peripheral blood sample was provided by each donor, and peripheral blood mononuclear cells were used for TCR beta sequencing. Genomic DNA was extracted from the blood cell samples with the Qiagen DNeasy Blood Extraction Kit. Libraries came from the immunoSEQ multiplex PCR assay. The multiplex PCR relied on a mix of 60 forward primers for TCR Vbeta segments and 13 reverse primers for TCR Jbeta segments. A multiplex PCR assay on genomic DNA amplified the CDR3 region of rearranged TCR beta genes. On the Illumina HiSeq System, the amplified TCR beta libraries were sequenced as 87-base-pair reads. In the paper's pipeline: A later analysis tallied 75 million to 85 million unique TCR beta chains across the 650 to 750 repertoires, and some 10 million of those chains were shared by two or more donors. Raw reads were error-corrected and collapsed into unique sequences by a nearest-neighbor algorithm in which closely related sequences were merged to remove PCR and sequencing errors. V, D and J gene segments were assigned by aligning CDR3 sequences to IMGT reference sequences. For a sequence to be retained, a match of at least six nucleotides was required to both a V gene segment and a J gene segment. A rearrangement was called productive if the CDR3 had no stop codons and remained in frame with V and J, and every other rearrangement was called non-productive. Following IMGT convention, CDR3 was defined as the stretch from the second conserved V-encoded cysteine up to the conserved J-encoded phenylalanine. The earlier analysis of some 600 of the donors excluded sequences that lacked an unambiguous match to a single V gene segment. An earlier analysis of 587 of the donors called V segments functional above 56.7% productive rearrangements and segregating when the between-donor standard deviation exceeded 5%. To diagnose cytomegalovirus status from the catalog of TCR beta chain sequences, a statistical classification framework was built. In a later analysis, TCR nucleotide sequences were compared against IMGT/GENE-DB human TR gene sequences so that V and J genes could be assigned. The TCRdist pipeline was used in a later analysis to assign CDR3 sequences and most-parsimonious VDJ recombination scenarios. In a later analysis, every TCR beta chain was defined by the combination of its CDR3 amino acid sequence and its V-gene family, and reads without a unique V-gene family were dropped. In a later analysis, 450 to 600 highly shared, low-generation-probability nucleotide sequences were removed to address suspected cross-contamination and a sequencing artifact. For each public chain, a later analysis derived a clonal expansion index from normalized ranks of inferred template counts within each repertoire. Generation probabilities in a later analysis came from a VDJ recombination model fitted to out-of-frame rearrangements, and those results were checked against IGoR. A later analysis scored TCR-TCR, TCR-HLA and TCR-CMV co-occurrence with hypergeometric tests, applying a repertoire-size bias correction to TCR pairs. False discovery rates were estimated in a later analysis by permuting HLA or CMV assignments 20 times. In a later analysis, co-occurring TCRs were grouped using DBSCAN, and TCRdist sequence similarity was added for clustering within HLA-allele-positive subsets. Repertoires with fewer than 30,000 or more than 120,000 public chains were left out of co-occurrence clustering, as were five repertoires with anomalous nucleotide sharing. This immuneACCESS table, as held by TCRdb, lists in-frame sequences with V and J called but not all clones. Of the missing ones, under half trace to an unresolved V gene in checked studies; the others have no known cause. That table is the source of V, J and clone size, and D and trimming were worked out from the DNA. Within this sample are almost 95,000 clones, with about two thirds of them counted one time only. The ten largest make up under 3% of the sample.

This TCR was sampled from a man over 45 in good health and CMV-seronegative. The specimen sequenced was PBMCs. Recombination joined TRBV6-5 with TRBJ2-5, with TRBD1 matching 9 junction bases. The CDR3 reads CASSSTVTGGFETQYF. The nucleotides read TGTGCCAGCAGTTCCACCGTGACAGGGGGATTCGAGACCCAGTACTTC.